This TCR beta chain originates from a study of cytomegalovirus exposure and HLA in healthy donors. A remark on this clone: Its antigen remains unidentified.

Study results and caveats: In a later analysis, common viral pathogens appeared linked to several of the most significant clusters. Later on, an analysis tied approximately 17,000 TCR beta sequences to HLA alleles at 0.05 false discovery rate. It was assumed in the presence/absence analyses that sequencing depth was roughly uniform across donors.

PCR employed 60 Vbeta and 13 Jbeta primers. TCRdb keeps only in-frame clones here, not all; method: immunoSEQ multiplex PCR. The sample includes fewer than 250,000 clones, about 81% of them seen just once. Sequenced sample: PBMCs. This TCR came from a middle-aged man in good health and CMV-seropositive.

The CDR3 DNA follows: TGTGCCAGCTCACCCCGACTAGCACGGGAGCAGTACGTC. Its translation is CASSPRLAREQYV. The chain combines TRBV18 with TRBJ2-7, with 7 bases that match TRBD2. Germline V gives CDR1 KGHSH, CDR2 LQKENI. The CDR3 runs 13 residues. V lost 3 bases and J lost 7; bases outside the gene matches: 6.